This T cell receptor beta chain was documented in a study of shared clonotypes between healthy human individuals. As for the study in general: Each donor had three CD4 naive, three CD4 memory, two CD8 naive and one CD8 memory plate.

Findings of the study overall: Large sequencing depth failed to make sorted-subset sequencing complete, rarefaction showed. The donor pool, a small one, limited the genetic and exposure-history diversity represented.

Naive CD8 cells comprised CD45RO-negative, CCR7-positively selected cells, excluding terminally differentiated effector memory CD45RA+ cells. The material for each subset, its genomic DNA, was split evenly across several immunoSEQ plates. Repertoires were generated with immunoSEQ multiplex PCR, while TCRdb's copy carries only in-frame clones and drops some. The sample has around 1,900,000 clones; approximately 92% are singletons. As concerns this clone: Its antigen is undetermined.

The receptor comes from a man aged 18 to 35 in good health. Some clones in this sample may be carry-over from other donors' samples. Sequences were obtained from naive CD8+ T cells from PBMCs.

The CDR3 is CSVEYPKTGVQETQYF. The CDR3 region has the DNA TGCAGCGTTGAATATCCTAAGACAGGGGTCCAAGAGACCCAGTACTTC. J is TRBJ2-5 and V is TRBV29-1; 8 bases agree with TRBD1. The germline gives CDR1 SQVTM, CDR2 ANQGSEA. V lost 2 bases to trimming and J lost 1 base; unmatched junction nucleotides: 9. CDR3 length equals 16 residues.